This entry lists 32 T cell receptor beta chains sequenced from one sample in a study of beta chain features in type 1 diabetes. Expressed TCRB transcripts were sequenced because the isolated RNA had all been reverse transcribed beforehand. Profiling relied on immunoSEQ multiplex PCR, and the TCRdb table lists in-frame clones only, not all of them. This sample has hundreds of thousands of clones, with about 14% found just once. Sequenced: naive CD4+ T cells from blood. The receptor source for this set is a man between 18 and 29 years old in good health.

V usage is TRBV9 and J usage is TRBJ1-2, with D unresolved. The CDR3 spans 13 residues. Looked up from germline, CDR1 is SGDLS and CDR2 is YYNGEE. Trimming pared 3 bases from V and 2 bases from J, leaving 8 bases between. The CDR3, as DNA: TGTGCCAGCAGCGCGGACCCCAACTATGGCTACACCTTC. Protein: CASSADPNYGYTF.

This chain uses TRBV14 with TRBJ2-1; D not resolved. This CDR3 spans 12 amino acids. Trimming left V 4 bases short and J 1 base short, with 2 bases between. The germline CDR1 and CDR2 sequences are SGHDN and FVKESK. CDR3 sequence reads: CASSPSYNEQFF. The CDR3 DNA reads as TGTGCCAGCAGCCCTTCCTACAATGAGCAGTTCTTC.

V and J are TRBV7-8 and TRBJ2-5, with D tentatively TRBD1 (5 bases). The CDR3 totals 14 residues. Trimming left V 3 bases short and J 4 bases short, with 12 bases between. Per the germline V gene, CDR1 is SGHVS and CDR2 is FQNEAQ. CDR3 coding DNA: TGTGCCAGCAGCTTTGTTAGGGGTCGAGAGACCCAGTACTTC. This sequence encodes CASSFVRGRETQYF.

Only a few counts were recorded for this clone. Other DNA sequences in this specimen translate into the identical CDR3. The CDR3 loop reads CASSLGRTEAFF. The CDR3 bases are TGCGCCAGCAGCTTGGGGCGAACTGAAGCTTTCTTT. The chain joins TRBV5-1 to TRBJ1-1, with D unclear. Germline CDR1 reads SGHRS; CDR2 reads YFSETQ. The CDR3 sequence is 12 residues long. The V end was cut by 0 bases, the J end by 5 bases, with 5 bases between.

This clone has just a few counts. The V and J genes are TRBV10-3 and TRBJ1-4; 8 bases are shared with TRBD1. Germline CDR1 reads ENHRY; CDR2 reads SYGVKD. The CDR3 is 14 amino acids. V lost 6 bases to trimming and J lost 6 bases; unmatched junction nucleotides: 6. The CDR3 region has the DNA TGTGCCATCAGCCGACAGGGGACCGATGAAAAACTGTTTTTT. Translating it yields CAISRQGTDEKLFF.

The V and J genes are TRBV4-1 and TRBJ1-1; a possible D gene is TRBD1 (5 bases). The ends were cut back, 6 bases at V and 10 bases at J, with 12 bases in the middle. Germline loops: CDR1 MGHRA, CDR2 YSYEKL. CDR3 length: 11 amino acids. As DNA, the CDR3 is TGCGCCAGCAGGACTGGGGGGAGAGCTTTCTTT. It is translated as CASRTGGRAFF.

This clone was observed a few times. The V call is TRBV9, the J call TRBJ2-1, with a weak D call TRBD1 (6 bases). This CDR3 contains 15 residues. Germline CDR1 is SGDLS and CDR2 is YYNGEE. Trimming shortened V by 1 base and J by 6 bases, and 14 bases separated the two germline ends. The DNA of the CDR3 is TGTGCCAGCAGCGTAACAACAGGGCGCATCAATGAGCAGTTCTTC. Its translation is CASSVTTGRINEQFF.

V and J are TRBV11-1 and TRBJ1-1; D not certain. The CDR3 loop spans 12 amino acids. Germline V gene lookup returns CDR1 SGHAT and CDR2 FQDESV (reference sequence). V lost 3 bases, J lost 3 bases, and 5 bases lay in between. The CDR3 region is CASSFRDTEAFF. CDR3 DNA: TGTGCCAGCAGCTTCCGGGACACTGAAGCTTTCTTT. Full variable domain (missing parts from reference TRBV11-1 and TRBJ1-1): EAEVAQSPRYKITEKSQAVAFWCDPISGHATLYWYRQILGQGPELLVQFQDESVVDDSQLPKDRFSAERLKGVDSTLKIQPAELGDSAMYLCASSFRDTEAFFGQGTRLTVV.

V gene TRBV5-6 combines with J gene TRBJ1-1; D gene uncertain. Trimming took 1 base from V and 1 from J, leaving 11 bases between them. The length of the CDR3 is 15 residues. In germline, CDR1 is SGHDT, CDR2 YYEEEE. The CDR3 loop is CASSLYQAGNTEAFF. The CDR3 region has the DNA TGTGCCAGCAGCTTGTACCAGGCTGGGAACACTGAAGCTTTCTTT.

The chain couples TRBV10-3 to TRBJ1-2; unclear D gene. Trimming removed 7 bases at V and 4 bases at J, with 19 bases between. Germline CDR1 reads ENHRY; CDR2 reads SYGVKD. This CDR3 has 15 residues. The CDR3 nucleotides read TGTGCCATCAAATCCGCCCCGGAACAGCGCTATGGCTACACCTTC. Translation: CAIKSAPEQRYGYTF.

This clone has ten or more counts. CDR3 in amino acids: CASSYAFSGVAKNIQYF. DNA of the CDR3: TGTGCCAGCAGCTACGCATTTAGCGGGGTAGCCAAAAACATTCAGTACTTC. J is TRBJ2-4 and V is TRBV13; 8 bases are a match to TRBD2. The CDR3 is 17 amino acids. Per germline, CDR1 PRHDT and CDR2 FYEKMQ (reference sequence). V was clipped by 4 bases and J by 0 bases; unmatched bases: 8.

In the case of this clone: The junction differs from germline at one of its ends, possibly a read error. The chain recombines TRBV10-3 with TRBJ1-2; 7 bases map to TRBD1. CDR3 size: 15 residues. Germline V gene data show CDR1 as ENHRY and CDR2 as SYGVKD. The CDR3 spells CASSYRGSANYGYTF. CDR3 in DNA: TGTGCCAGCAGTTACAGGGGTTCCGCTAACTATGGCTACACCTTC.

This clone was found a few times. The chain combines TRBV11-2 with TRBJ1-1; 10 nucleotides agree with TRBD1. The CDR3 is 15 residues long. The J segment lost 5 bases and the V segment lost 5 bases, leaving 8 bases of the junction unmatched. Germline CDR1 and CDR2: SGHAT and FQNNGV. Written as DNA, the CDR3 is TGTGCCAGCAGCATGGGACAGGGGCTGAGAACTGAAGCTTTCTTT. It codes for CASSMGQGLRTEAFF.

This chain uses TRBV7-9 with TRBJ1-2, with D maybe TRBD1 (5 bases). The CDR3 length is 16 residues. The V and J ends lost 5 bases and 4 bases respectively, with 20 bases between them. Per germline, CDR1 SEHNR and CDR2 FQNEAQ (reference sequence). The CDR3 bases are TGTGCCAGCAGCACGCCCGGGGGTGTCATCTCCTATGGCTACACCTTC. Translation: CASSTPGGVISYGYTF.

This chain uses TRBV6-1 with TRBJ2-7, with a tentative D call TRBD1 (6 bases). The V gene's germline CDR1 is MNHNS and CDR2 SASEGT. CDR3 length: 13 amino acids. V was trimmed by 7 bases and J by 4 bases, leaving 14 bases between them. CDR3 amino acids: CASTLQGAYEQYF. The DNA of the CDR3 is TGTGCCAGCACCCTACAGGGTGCATACGAGCAGTACTTC.

This clone was found a few times. The genes are TRBV6-6 and TRBJ1-5; D gene uncertain. CDR3 length: 16 amino acids. The V end was cut by 0 bases, the J end by 0 bases, with 9 bases between. Germline CDR1 reads MNHNY; CDR2 reads SVGAGI (reference sequence). CDR3 nucleotide sequence: TGTGCCAGCAGTTACTCGAGTCAGATTAGCAATCAGCCCCAGCATTTT. Amino acid sequence: CASSYSSQISNQPQHF.

CDR3 residues: CSASTIGVYTF. The DNA of the CDR3 is TGCAGTGCTAGTACCATAGGGGTCTACACCTTC. The chain is built from TRBV20-1 and TRBJ1-2; D is possibly TRBD1 (5 bases). CDR1 DFQATT and CDR2 SNEGSKA come from the germline V gene (reference sequence). The CDR3 totals 11 residues. Trimming took off 3 bases at V and 10 bases at J, with 12 bases between the two ends.

This clone was counted many times. The chain has TRBV7-9 and TRBJ2-7; D is unclear. The CDR3 runs 14 residues. The germline V gene encodes CDR1 SEHNR and CDR2 FQNEAQ (reference sequence). Trimming pared 0 bases from V and 3 bases from J, leaving 9 bases between. CDR3 bases: TGTGCCAGCAGCTTAGCGGCGGCAGGCTACGAGCAGTACTTC. Translated, it gives CASSLAAAGYEQYF.

This clone appeared a few times. V and J are TRBV27 and TRBJ1-2; 9 positions agree with TRBD1. Germline V gene data show CDR1 as MNHEY and CDR2 as SMNVEV (reference sequence). V shed 3 bases and J 7 bases; nucleotides not matched to a gene: 9. The CDR3 has 15 residues. The CDR3 is CASSLEGTGNAGYTF. Here the CDR3 DNA reads TGTGCCAGCAGTTTGGAGGGGACAGGGAATGCTGGCTACACCTTC.

This rearrangement joins TRBV7-2 to TRBJ2-7; no definite D call. Germline-derived CDR1 and CDR2 are SGHTA and FQGNSA. The CDR3 consists of 15 residues. The germline V and J ends were trimmed by 3 bases and 6 bases, with 18 bases remaining between them. In nucleotides, the CDR3 is TGTGCCAGCAGCTTCAGATACTCGGATTCGGGCGAGCAGTACTTC. It encodes CASSFRYSDSGEQYF.

The genes are TRBV18 and TRBJ1-1; D possibly corresponds to TRBD1 (5 bases). Germline CDR1 is KGHSH and CDR2 is LQKENI. CDR3 length: 17 residues. V lost 5 bases to trimming and J lost 3 bases, with 22 bases between them. DNA of the CDR3: TGTGCCAGCTCATCTTCTACCGGGGGTTCGTCGTACACTGAAGCTTTCTTT. This translates into CASSSSTGGSSYTEAFF. The full variable domain, in which reference TRBV18 and TRBJ1-1 provide the parts outside the CDR3, is NAGVMQNPRHLVRRRGQEARLRCSPMKGHSHVYWYRQLPEEGLKFMVYLQKENIIDESGMPKERFSAEFPKEGPSILRIQQVVRGDSAAYFCASSSSTGGSSYTEAFFGQGTRLTVV.

The chain has TRBV2 and TRBJ1-4; D not certain. Germline assignment: CDR1 SNHLY and CDR2 FYNNEI. The V gene lost 3 bases and the J gene lost 0 bases, with 8 bases spanning the gap. This CDR3 region has 15 residues. The CDR3 nucleotides read TGTGCCAGCAGTGAGGAGGTCGCAACTAATGAAAAACTGTTTTTT. Its protein is CASSEEVATNEKLFF.

Regarding this clone: This specimen includes other DNA sequences encoding the same CDR3. The chain recombines TRBV7-2 with TRBJ2-7; 10 nucleotides line up with TRBD1. V lost 2 bases and J lost 1; bases outside the gene matches: 2. CDR3 size: 15 residues. Germline assignment: CDR1 SGHTA and CDR2 FQGNSA. CDR3 nucleotides: TGTGCCAGCAGCTTAAGACAGGGGGCTTCCTACGAGCAGTACTTC. Encoded protein: CASSLRQGASYEQYF.

The J gene is TRBJ2-5, the V gene TRBV7-9; 7 bases are shared with TRBD2. The CDR3 covers 18 residues. V dropped 1 base and J dropped 2; count of bases not matched to a gene: 13. CDR1 and CDR2 from the germline V gene are SEHNR and FQNEAQ (reference sequence). The DNA of the CDR3 is TGTGCCAGCAGCTTAGGGTATGGGAGGGTTCGGGGACAAGAGACCCAGTACTTC. It is translated as CASSLGYGRVRGQETQYF.

This clone was recorded a few times. The chain employs TRBV28 and TRBJ2-2, with D uncertain. Germline V gene sequence: CDR1 MDHEN, CDR2 SYDVKM. CDR3 length: 12 amino acids. The V gene lost 6 bases and the J gene lost 3 bases, with 5 bases spanning the gap. This CDR3 reads CASRADTGELFF. The CDR3 nucleotides read TGTGCCAGCAGGGCCGACACCGGGGAGCTGTTTTTT.

This clone showed up just a few times. J is TRBJ1-1 and V is TRBV7-9, with D perhaps TRBD1 (6 bases). Germline V lookup: CDR1 SEHNR, CDR2 FQNEAQ (reference sequence). This CDR3 is 13 amino acids long. Deletions cut 4 bases from V and 7 bases from J, with 13 bases between. The CDR3 region is CASSSGQTFEAFF. In nucleotides, the CDR3 is TGTGCCAGCAGCTCCGGACAGACCTTTGAAGCTTTCTTT.

The V call is TRBV9, the J call TRBJ2-7; tentatively, D is TRBD2 (5 bases). V lost 4 bases to trimming and J lost 3 bases, with 14 bases between them. CDR3 size: 14 residues. CDR1 is SGDLS and CDR2 is YYNGEE in the germline V gene. The CDR3 is CASSPHPEVYEQYF. CDR3 nucleotides: TGTGCCAGCAGCCCCCACCCGGAGGTCTACGAGCAGTACTTC.

This clone was counted a few times. The rearrangement uses TRBV4-3 and TRBJ2-2, with D possibly TRBD2 on 5 matching bases. The germline V gene has CDR1 LGHNA and CDR2 YSLEER. V lost 2 bases, J lost 7 bases, and 14 bases lay in between. The CDR3 totals 15 residues. CDR3 sequence (DNA): TGCGCCAGCAGCCAAAGACGGTCCGGGGTCGGGGAGCTGTTTTTT. Translated, it gives CASSQRRSGVGELFF.

This clone appeared a few times. The chain is built from TRBV5-4 and TRBJ2-1; 7 bases align to TRBD2. J was trimmed by 6 bases and V by 2 bases; bases with no gene match: 8. The CDR3 is 15 residues long. Germline loops: CDR1 SGHNT, CDR2 YYREEE (reference sequence). The CDR3 DNA sequence: TGTGCCAGCAGCTTAACGGGAGGAGCTGGCAATGAGCAGTTCTTC. Residues: CASSLTGGAGNEQFF.

This rearrangement joins TRBV27 to TRBJ2-7; 7 positions match TRBD1. The germline V gene has CDR1 MNHEY and CDR2 SMNVEV (reference sequence). With 1 base clipped from V and 0 bases from J, the junction kept 6 bases outside the gene matches. The length of the CDR3 is 16 residues. The CDR3, as DNA: TGTGCCAGCAGTTTATATTTTGACAGGGTCTCCTACGAGCAGTACTTC. Residues: CASSLYFDRVSYEQYF.

The chain is built from TRBV28 and TRBJ1-2; D unclear. V was pared by 6 bases and J by 1 base, with 6 bases between. CDR1 MDHEN and CDR2 SYDVKM come from the germline V gene. The CDR3 runs 12 residues. DNA of the CDR3: TGTGCCAGCAGGCTCGTTAACTATGGCTACACCTTC. Encoded protein: CASRLVNYGYTF.

In this sample, this clone turned up a few times. CDR3 loop: CASSLPGSTSYEQYF. CDR3 DNA sequence: TGCGCCAGCAGCTTACCAGGTTCAACATCCTACGAGCAGTACTTC. The chain recombines TRBV5-1 with TRBJ2-7, with D unresolved. CDR1 SGHRS and CDR2 YFSETQ come from the germline V gene. CDR3 size: 15 residues. Trimming took 2 bases from V and 1 from J, leaving 13 bases between them.